This TCR beta chain appears in the sequencing data of a study of spatial heterogeneity in lung cancer. Time point: sample taken at primary tumor resection. Whole RNA obtained from tumor, nontumor lung or frozen PBMC underwent sequencing without sorting. The donors were 72 patients with non-small cell lung cancer that was early-stage and untreated. TCRdb redid the calling of the 5' RACE reads with MiXCR, one entry per CDR3 protein. The sample carries under 100,000 distinct CDR3 sequences, approximately 8.6% recorded once. From germline, CDR1 is SGHRS and CDR2 YFSETQ. Trimming shortened V by 4 bases and J by 5 bases, and 19 bases separated the two germline ends. There are 15 residues in the CDR3.

The input for sequencing was PBMCs, taken at surgery. This chain connects TRBV5-1 to TRBJ2-7; perhaps TRBD2 as D (10 bases). The sequence was obtained from a male donor with early-stage non-small cell lung cancer. The CDR3 coding sequence is TGCGCCAGCAGCGTTAGCGGGGGGACAGGGAACGAGCAGTACTTC. It is translated as CASSVSGGTGNEQYF.